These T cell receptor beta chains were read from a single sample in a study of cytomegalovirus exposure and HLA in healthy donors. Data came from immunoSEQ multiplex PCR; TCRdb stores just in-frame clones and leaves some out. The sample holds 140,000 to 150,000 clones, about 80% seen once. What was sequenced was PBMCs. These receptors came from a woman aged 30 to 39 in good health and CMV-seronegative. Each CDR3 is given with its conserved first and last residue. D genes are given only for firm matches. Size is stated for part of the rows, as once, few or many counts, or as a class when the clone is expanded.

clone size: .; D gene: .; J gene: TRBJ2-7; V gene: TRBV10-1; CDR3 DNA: TGCGCCAGCCCTGGCAGTTCCTACGAGCAGTACTTC; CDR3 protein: CASPGSSYEQYF
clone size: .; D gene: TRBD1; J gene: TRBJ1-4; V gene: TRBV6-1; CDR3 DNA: TGTGCCAGCAGTAAGGGACAGGGGAATGAAAAACTGTTTTTT; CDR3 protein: CASSKGQGNEKLFF
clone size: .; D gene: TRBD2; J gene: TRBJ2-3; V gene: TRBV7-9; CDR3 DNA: TGTGCCAGCAGCCTAGAGATAGCGGGGGCCACAGATACGCAGTATTTT; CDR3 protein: CASSLEIAGATDTQYF
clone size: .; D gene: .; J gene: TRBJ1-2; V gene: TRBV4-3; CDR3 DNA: TGCGCCAGCAGCCAAGAGGTCGGGGTTTCCTATGGCTACACCTTC; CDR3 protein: CASSQEVGVSYGYTF
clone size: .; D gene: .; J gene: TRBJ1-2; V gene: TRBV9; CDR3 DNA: TGTGCCAGCAGCGTAGGTTCCGGGGGCTACACCTTC; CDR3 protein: CASSVGSGGYTF
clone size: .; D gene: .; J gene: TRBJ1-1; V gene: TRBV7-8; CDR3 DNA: TGTGCCAGCAGCTTAGTAGGGAGGACTGAAGCTTTCTTT; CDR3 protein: CASSLVGRTEAFF
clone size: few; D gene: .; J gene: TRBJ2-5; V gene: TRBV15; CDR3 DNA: TGTGCCACCAGCAGAGATGAACGGCAAGAGACCCAGTACTTC; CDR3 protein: CATSRDERQETQYF
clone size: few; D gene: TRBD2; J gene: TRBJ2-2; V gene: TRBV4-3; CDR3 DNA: TGCGCCAGCAGCCAAGAATATCTGGGCGGGGGGGCCGCCGGGGAGCTGTTTTTT; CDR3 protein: CASSQEYLGGGAAGELFF
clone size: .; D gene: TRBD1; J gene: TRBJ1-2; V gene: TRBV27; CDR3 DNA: TGTGCCAGCAGTTCCATCGGGACAGGGGGCGACTATGGCTACACCTTC; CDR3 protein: CASSSIGTGGDYGYTF
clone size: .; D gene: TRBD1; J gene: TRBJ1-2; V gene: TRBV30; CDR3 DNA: TGTGCCAGCCGGAGCGGGACAGGTCAATCGGGGTATGGCTACACCTTC; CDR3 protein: CASRSGTGQSGYGYTF
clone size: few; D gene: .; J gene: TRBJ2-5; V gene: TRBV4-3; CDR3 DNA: TGCGCCAGCAGCCAGACAGGATTCGGGGTTGAGACCCAGTACTTC; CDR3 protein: CASSQTGFGVETQYF
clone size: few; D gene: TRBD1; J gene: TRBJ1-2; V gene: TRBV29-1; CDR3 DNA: TGCAGCGTTGAAGGGGACAGGGGAAGCTATGGCTACACCTTC; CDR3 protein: CSVEGDRGSYGYTF
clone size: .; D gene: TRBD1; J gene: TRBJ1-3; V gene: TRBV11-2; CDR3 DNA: TGTGCCAGCAGCTCCCGGGACAGTTACTCTGGAAACACCATATATTTT; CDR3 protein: CASSSRDSYSGNTIYF
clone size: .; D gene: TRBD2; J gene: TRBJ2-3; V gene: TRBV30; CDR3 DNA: TGTGCCTGGAGTTCCGGGACTAGCGGGCGCACAGATACGCAGTATTTT; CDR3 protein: CAWSSGTSGRTDTQYF
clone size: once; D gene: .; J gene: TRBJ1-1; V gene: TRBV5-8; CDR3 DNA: TGTGCCAGCAGCTGGGGGGTAGGGAAGGGCACTGAAGCTTTCTTT; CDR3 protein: CASSWGVGKGTEAFF
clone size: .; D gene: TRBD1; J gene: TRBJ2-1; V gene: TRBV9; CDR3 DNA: TGTGCCAGCAGCGGGGCCGGGACAGGCCCCTACAATGAGCAGTTCTTC; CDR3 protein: CASSGAGTGPYNEQFF
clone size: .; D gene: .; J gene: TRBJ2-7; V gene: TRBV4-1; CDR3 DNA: TGCGCCAGCAGTCCTCACCGACTATCCGCTGTCGGGCAGTACTTC; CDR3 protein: CASSPHRLSAVGQYF
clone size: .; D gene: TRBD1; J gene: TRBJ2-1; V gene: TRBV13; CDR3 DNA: TGTGCCAGCAGCTTAGCCGGGACAGGAAACAATGAGCAGTTCTTC; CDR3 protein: CASSLAGTGNNEQFF
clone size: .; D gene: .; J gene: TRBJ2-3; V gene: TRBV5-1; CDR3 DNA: TGCGCCAGCAGCTTGGGTACCCCGGGTAGAGGCACAGATACGCAGTATTTT; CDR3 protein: CASSLGTPGRGTDTQYF
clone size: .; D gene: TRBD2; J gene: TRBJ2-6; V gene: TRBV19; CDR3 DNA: TGTGCCAGTAGTCGGGGGGTAGCAGGGGCCAACGTCCTGACTTTC; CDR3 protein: CASSRGVAGANVLTF
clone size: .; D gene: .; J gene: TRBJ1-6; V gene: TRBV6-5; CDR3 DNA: TGTGCCAGCATGAACAGGGAACTAACCCTCCACTTT; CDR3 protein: CASMNRELTLHF
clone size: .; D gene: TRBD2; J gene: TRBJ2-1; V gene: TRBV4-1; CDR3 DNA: TGCGCCAGCAGCTTCCGACTAGCGCCCCCCCCTAGCTCCTACAATGAGCAGTTCTTC; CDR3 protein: CASSFRLAPPPSSYNEQFF
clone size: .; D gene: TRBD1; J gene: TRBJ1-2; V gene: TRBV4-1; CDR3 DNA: TGCGCCAGCAGCCAAACCCCGGGACAGGGGGCAGACTATGGCTACACCTTC; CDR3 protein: CASSQTPGQGADYGYTF
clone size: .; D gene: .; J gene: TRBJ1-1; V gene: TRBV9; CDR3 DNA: TGTGCCAGCAGCGTAGGCTCGGGCACTGAAGCTTTCTTT; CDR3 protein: CASSVGSGTEAFF
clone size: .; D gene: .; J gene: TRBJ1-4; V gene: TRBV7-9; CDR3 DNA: TGTGCCAGCAGCGGCCCGACAGCAACTAATGAAAAACTGTTTTTT; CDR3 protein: CASSGPTATNEKLFF
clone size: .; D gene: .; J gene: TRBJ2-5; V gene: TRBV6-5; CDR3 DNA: TGTGCCAGCAGTTACCCAGGGGCTATTCAGACCCAGTACTTC; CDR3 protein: CASSYPGAIQTQYF
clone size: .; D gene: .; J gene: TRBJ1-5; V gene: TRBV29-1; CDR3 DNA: TGCAGCGCCAAACAGGGCCTTAATCAGCCCCAGCATTTT; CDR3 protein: CSAKQGLNQPQHF
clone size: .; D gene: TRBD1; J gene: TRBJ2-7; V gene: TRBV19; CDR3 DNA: TGTGCCAGTAGTTCCGGGACAGGGGGATTCTACGAGCAGTACTTC; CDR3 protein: CASSSGTGGFYEQYF
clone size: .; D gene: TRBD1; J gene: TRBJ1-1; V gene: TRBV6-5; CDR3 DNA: TGTGCCAGCTCCCGGGGGACAGGGGCAACTGAAGCTTTCTTT; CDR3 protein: CASSRGTGATEAFF
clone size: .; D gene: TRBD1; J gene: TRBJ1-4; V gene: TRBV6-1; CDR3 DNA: TGTGCCAGCAGTGCCTCAGTAGGAGGGGGCGATGAAAAACTGTTTTTT; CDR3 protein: CASSASVGGGDEKLFF
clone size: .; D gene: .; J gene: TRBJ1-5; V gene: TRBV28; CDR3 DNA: TGTGCCAGCAGTTTGCCGGGTGGGGCGTATAGCAATCAGCCCCAGCATTTT; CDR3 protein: CASSLPGGAYSNQPQHF